This TCR beta chain was observed in a study of T cells in Graves' hyperthyroidism and ophthalmopathy. For the study at large: The authors collected peripheral blood at initial diagnosis, before any treatment. Study-level points and caveats: Researchers found most expanded thyroid clonotypes above 0.001 in blood as well.

RNA transcripts served as the template for amplifying TCR beta CDR3 regions. The TCR CDR3 first-round RT-PCR relied on the HTBI primer set. TCRdb re-called the multiplex PCR reads with MiXCR, one entry per CDR3 protein. Of about 250,000 distinct CDR3 sequences in the sample, approximately 14% were seen once. This clonotype appeared many times. Its antigen is not known. Pregnant or lactating patients were excluded, as were those with uncontrolled infection or other autoimmune disease. The blood sample dates from first hyperthyroidism diagnosis, preceding any ophthalmopathy symptoms. There are 12 residues in the CDR3. Trimming pared 1 base from V and 8 bases from J, leaving 8 bases between. Germline CDR1 and CDR2: SQVTM and ANQGSEA.

The chain has TRBV29-1 and TRBJ1-4; D call uncertain. The receptor comes from a woman in her forties or fifties with Graves' hyperthyroidism that later progressed to Graves' ophthalmopathy. The specimen sequenced was blood. The CDR3 DNA sequence: TGCAGCGTTGAAGTTCCACCCGAAAAACTGTTTTTT. Amino acid sequence: CSVEVPPEKLFF. Filled out from reference TRBV29-1 and TRBJ1-4, the complete variable domain reads SAVISQKPSRDICQRGTSLTIQCQVDSQVTMMFWYRQQPGQSLTLIATANQGSEATYESGFVIDKFPISRPNLTFSTLTVSNMSPEDSSIYLCSVEVPPEKLFFGSGTQLSVL.